Below, one T cell receptor (beta chain) is given with its context. Clones were read by immunoSEQ multiplex PCR, and TCRdb kept only the in-frame ones, dropping some. The sample yields 150,000 to 200,000 clones, 85% to 95% seen once. This record belongs to a study of blood T cell repertoires in COVID-19. About the study: Sample material is recorded as cDNA or gDNA derived from T cells, B-cell-depleted T cells, or PBMCs.

The Seattle patients joined while their infection was active and were tracked longitudinally afterward. The germline CDR1 and CDR2 sequences are LNHDA and SQIVND (reference sequence). Trimming stripped 3 bases from V and 2 bases from J, with 11 bases between. The CDR3 is made up of 15 amino acids. The TCR comes from a woman aged 55-70 years with COVID-19, enrolled during active disease. The genes are TRBV19 and TRBJ1-3, with D perhaps matching TRBD1 (5 bases). Sequenced: peripheral blood. The CDR3 protein is CASSMTVTAGNTIYF. CDR3 in DNA: TGTGCCAGTAGTATGACAGTGACGGCTGGAAACACCATATATTTT.